Each of the 13 T cell receptor beta chains below was sequenced from the same sample in a study of CD8+ T cells in alopecia areata. Extracted RNA was reverse transcribed, and the resulting cDNA served as sequencing template. Clones were sequenced by immunoSEQ multiplex PCR, and TCRdb holds only the in-frame ones, with some missing. Here the sample spans about 140,000 clones, roughly 82% being singletons. Regarding treatment: oral pan-JAK inhibitor, 5-10 mg twice daily. The material sequenced was CD8+ T cells sorted from blood, taken at week 4, from a patient treated with tofacitinib. Receptor source: a human donor with alopecia areata.

This chain's CDR3 is CASSLTGANEQFF. The CDR3 DNA reads as TGCGCCAGCAGCCTGACAGGGGCCAATGAGCAGTTCTTC. The rearrangement joins TRBV4-1 to TRBJ2-1; 8 nucleotides line up with TRBD1. The CDR3 runs 13 residues. The V gene's germline CDR1 is MGHRA and CDR2 YSYEKL. V lost 4 bases to trimming and J lost 6 bases; unmatched junction nucleotides: 2.

The CDR3 reads CASTSPEATEAFF. The CDR3 DNA sequence: TGTGCCAGCACCTCCCCGGAGGCGACTGAAGCTTTCTTT. The chain is built from TRBV7-9 and TRBJ1-1, with unresolved D. V was shortened by 7 bases and J by 5 bases, with 14 bases between the two germline ends. This CDR3 region has 13 residues. CDR1 is SEHNR and CDR2 is FQNEAQ in the germline V gene (reference sequence).

The chain couples TRBV4-3 to TRBJ2-3; D may be TRBD1 (6 bases). With 1 base removed from V and 0 bases from J, the gap between germline ends came to 11 bases. The CDR3 is 16 amino acids. Germline V gene data show CDR1 as LGHNA and CDR2 as YSLEER. CDR3 loop: CASSQAGTPSTDTQYF. The CDR3 DNA is TGCGCCAGCAGCCAAGCCGGGACACCCAGCACAGATACGCAGTATTTT.

This chain uses TRBV6-5 with TRBJ2-3, with 9 bases that match TRBD2. There are 16 residues in the CDR3. The germline V gene encodes CDR1 MNHEY and CDR2 SVGAGI. Germline trimming cut 0 bases from V and 1 base from J; bases unmatched to any gene: 2. The CDR3 spells CASSYSTSGGTDTQYF. The CDR3 coding sequence is TGTGCCAGCAGTTACTCGACTAGCGGTGGCACAGATACGCAGTATTTT.

The rearrangement joins TRBV7-6 to TRBJ1-5, with D unclear. With 1 base removed from V and 2 bases from J, the gap between germline ends came to 9 bases. The CDR3 contains 15 residues. Germline loops: CDR1 SGHVS, CDR2 FNYEAQ. The CDR3 protein is CASSLGQLGNQPQHF. Here the CDR3 DNA reads TGTGCCAGCAGCTTAGGGCAGTTGGGCAATCAGCCCCAGCATTTT.

This clone showed up just once. The rearrangement joins TRBV10-1 to TRBJ2-5; tentatively, D is TRBD2 (6 bases). From germline, CDR1 is WNHNN and CDR2 SYGVQD (reference sequence). This CDR3 region has 14 residues. V was pared by 6 bases and J by 5 bases, with 16 bases between. In DNA form, the CDR3 reads TGCGCCAGCAGCGGGGGACCTCCCTGGGAGACCCAGTACTTC. Translated: CASSGGPPWETQYF.

This clone came up a few times. The chain recombines TRBV13 with TRBJ2-7; D may be TRBD1 (5 bases). Trimming took 4 bases from V and 2 from J, leaving 12 bases between them. The length of the CDR3 is 14 residues. Germline-derived CDR1 and CDR2 are PRHDT and FYEKMQ (reference sequence). CDR3: CASSSSPGPYEQYF. The CDR3 coding sequence is TGTGCCAGCAGCTCAAGTCCAGGGCCCTACGAGCAGTACTTC.

The chain links TRBV7-2 to TRBJ2-3, with 8 bases that match TRBD2. Trimming removed 5 bases from V and 1 base from J; junction bases left unmatched: 5. From germline, CDR1 is SGHTA and CDR2 FQGNSA. This CDR3 region has 15 residues. The CDR3 sequence is CASSQRRGGTDTQYF. In nucleotides, the CDR3 is TGTGCCAGCAGCCAACGGCGGGGGGGCACAGATACGCAGTATTTT.

This chain joins TRBV9 and TRBJ2-1; the D call may be TRBD1 or TRBD2 (5 bases each). V gave up 0 bases and J gave up 6 bases, with 7 bases separating them. This CDR3 is built from 13 residues. The germline V gene has CDR1 SGDLS and CDR2 YYNGEE. The CDR3 here is CASSVGDRNEQFF. DNA for the CDR3: TGTGCCAGCAGCGTAGGGGACCGCAATGAGCAGTTCTTC.

The chain has TRBV29-1 and TRBJ1-2; TRBD1 matches 7 bases. Germline values: CDR1 SQVTM, CDR2 ANQGSEA. This CDR3 is built from 15 residues. With V trimmed by 6 bases and J by 5 bases, 15 bases remained unmatched. The DNA for the CDR3 is TGCAGCGTGTCGCCGGGACAGACGGACATTTATGGCTACACCTTC. Translating gives CSVSPGQTDIYGYTF.

This sequence joins TRBV4-3 and TRBJ1-1; D is unclear. CDR3 length equals 14 residues. In germline, CDR1 is LGHNA, CDR2 YSLEER. Trimming pared 2 bases from V and 1 base from J, leaving 8 bases between. CDR3 DNA: TGCGCCAGCAGCCAATACTGGGGGAACACTGAAGCTTTCTTT. This gives the protein CASSQYWGNTEAFF.

The chain couples TRBV28 to TRBJ2-3; 9 bases line up with TRBD2. The CDR3 has 16 residues. Germline trimming cut 2 bases from V and 7 bases from J; bases unmatched to any gene: 10. From germline, CDR1 is MDHEN and CDR2 SYDVKM. The CDR3 protein is CASSLGGGATGNTQYF. For the CDR3, the DNA is TGTGCCAGCAGTTTAGGCGGGGGGGCGACTGGGAATACGCAGTATTTT.

CDR3 sequence reads: CASGIHVGYEQYF. CDR3 bases: TGTGCCAGCGGGATACACGTCGGCTACGAGCAGTACTTC. The V and J genes are TRBV7-2 and TRBJ2-7, with D uncertain. V lost 8 bases, J lost 3 bases, and 14 bases lay in between. This CDR3 contains 13 residues. Looked up from germline, CDR1 is SGHTA and CDR2 is FQGNSA.